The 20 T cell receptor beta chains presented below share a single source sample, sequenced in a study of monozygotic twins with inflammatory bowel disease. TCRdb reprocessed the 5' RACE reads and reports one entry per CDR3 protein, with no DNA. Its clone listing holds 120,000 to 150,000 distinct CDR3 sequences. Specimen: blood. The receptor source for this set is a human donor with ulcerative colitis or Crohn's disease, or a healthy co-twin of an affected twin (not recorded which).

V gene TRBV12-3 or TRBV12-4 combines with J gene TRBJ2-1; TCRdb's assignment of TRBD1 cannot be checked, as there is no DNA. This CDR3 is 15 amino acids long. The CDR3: CASSFPEGAHNEQFF.

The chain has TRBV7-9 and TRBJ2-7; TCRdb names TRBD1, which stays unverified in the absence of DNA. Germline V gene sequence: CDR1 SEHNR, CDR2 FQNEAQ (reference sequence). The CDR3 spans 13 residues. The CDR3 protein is CASSSNGGYEQYF.

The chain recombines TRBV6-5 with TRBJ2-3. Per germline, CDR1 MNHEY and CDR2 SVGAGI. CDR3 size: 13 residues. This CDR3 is CASNVGPTDTQYF.

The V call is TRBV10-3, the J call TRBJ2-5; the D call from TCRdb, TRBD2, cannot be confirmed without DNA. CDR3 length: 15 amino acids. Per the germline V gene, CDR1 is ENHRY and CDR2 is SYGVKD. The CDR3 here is CAISEGAGRGETQYF.

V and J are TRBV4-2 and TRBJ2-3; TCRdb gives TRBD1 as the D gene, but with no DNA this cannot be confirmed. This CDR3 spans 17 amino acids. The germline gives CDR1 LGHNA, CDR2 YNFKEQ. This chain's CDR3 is CASSQDSSGDTGNTQYF.

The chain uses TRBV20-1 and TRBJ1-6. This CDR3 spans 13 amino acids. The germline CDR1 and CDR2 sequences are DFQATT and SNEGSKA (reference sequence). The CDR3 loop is CSARVGFNSPLHF.

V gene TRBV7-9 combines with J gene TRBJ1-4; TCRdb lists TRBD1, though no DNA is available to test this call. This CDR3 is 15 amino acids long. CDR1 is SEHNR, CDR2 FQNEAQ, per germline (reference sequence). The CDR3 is CASSLAGQGAGKLFF.

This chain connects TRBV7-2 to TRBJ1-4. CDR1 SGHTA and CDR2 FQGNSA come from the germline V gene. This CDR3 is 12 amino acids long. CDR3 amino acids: CASSLGWGELFF.

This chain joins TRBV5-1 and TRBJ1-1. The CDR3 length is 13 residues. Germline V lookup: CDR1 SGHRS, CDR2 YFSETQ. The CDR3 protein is CASSLGWSAEAFF.

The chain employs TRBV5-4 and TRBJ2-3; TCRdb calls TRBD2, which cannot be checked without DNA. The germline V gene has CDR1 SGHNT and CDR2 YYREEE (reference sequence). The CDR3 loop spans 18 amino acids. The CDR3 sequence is CASSPRTSRPVGKDTQYF.

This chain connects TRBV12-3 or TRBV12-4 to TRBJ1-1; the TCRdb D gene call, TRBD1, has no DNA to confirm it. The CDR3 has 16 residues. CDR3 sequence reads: CASSSGQGVGSTEAFF.

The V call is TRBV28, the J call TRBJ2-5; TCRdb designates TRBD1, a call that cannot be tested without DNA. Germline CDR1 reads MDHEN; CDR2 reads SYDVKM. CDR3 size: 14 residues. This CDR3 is CASSFPPGGETQYF. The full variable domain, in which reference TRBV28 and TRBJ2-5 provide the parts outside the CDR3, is DVKVTQSSRYLVKRTGEKVFLECVQDMDHENMFWYRQDPGLGLRLIYFSYDVKMKEKGDIPEGYSVSREKKERFSLILESASTNQTSMYLCASSFPPGGETQYFGPGTRLLVL.

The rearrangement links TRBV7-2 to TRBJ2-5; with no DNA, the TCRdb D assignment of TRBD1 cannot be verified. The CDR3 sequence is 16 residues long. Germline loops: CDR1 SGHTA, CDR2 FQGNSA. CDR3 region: CASSLGTGVIQETQYF.

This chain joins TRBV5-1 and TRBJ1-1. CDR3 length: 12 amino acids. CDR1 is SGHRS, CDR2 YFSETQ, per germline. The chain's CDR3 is CASSLGHTEAFF.

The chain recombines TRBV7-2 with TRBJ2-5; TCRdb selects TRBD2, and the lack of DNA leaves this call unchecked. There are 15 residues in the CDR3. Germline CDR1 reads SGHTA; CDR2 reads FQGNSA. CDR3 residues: CASSPVRAPQETQYF.

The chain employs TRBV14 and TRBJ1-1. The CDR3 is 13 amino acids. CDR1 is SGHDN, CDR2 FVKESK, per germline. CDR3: CASSQGPNTEAFF.

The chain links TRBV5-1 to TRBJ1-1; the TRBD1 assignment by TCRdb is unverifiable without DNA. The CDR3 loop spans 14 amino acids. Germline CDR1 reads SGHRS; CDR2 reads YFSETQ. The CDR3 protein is CASSLGQTYTEAFF.

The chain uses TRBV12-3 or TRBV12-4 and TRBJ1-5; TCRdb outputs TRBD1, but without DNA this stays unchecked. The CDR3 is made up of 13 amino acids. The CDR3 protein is CATRGTGDQPQHF.

The CDR3 here is CASSWTDETQYF. The chain recombines TRBV13 with TRBJ2-5; the TRBD1 assignment by TCRdb is unverifiable without DNA. Germline V CDR1 and CDR2: PRHDT, FYEKMQ (reference sequence). This CDR3 spans 12 amino acids.

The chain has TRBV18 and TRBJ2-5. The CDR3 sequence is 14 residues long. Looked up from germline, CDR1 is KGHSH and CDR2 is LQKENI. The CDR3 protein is CASSRQGLRETQYF.